One sample yielded the 4 T cell receptor beta chains listed below, sequenced in a study of blood T cell repertoires in COVID-19. This table comes from immunoSEQ multiplex PCR, and its TCRdb copy is limited to in-frame clones, with some not included. Here the sample spans more than 150,000 clones, approximately 80% being singletons. Specimen: peripheral blood. Receptors were obtained from a woman older than 75 with COVID-19, enrolled during active disease.

The V call is TRBV5-4, the J call TRBJ2-5; TRBD2 matches 13 bases. CDR3 length: 16 residues. The J segment lost 4 bases and the V segment lost 4 bases, leaving 7 bases of the junction unmatched. The germline V gene has CDR1 SGHNT and CDR2 YYREEE (reference sequence). Written as DNA, the CDR3 is TGTGCCAGCAGCGCAATGACTAGCGGGGGGCTAGAGACCCAGTACTTC. Translated, it gives CASSAMTSGGLETQYF.

This clone is a singleton in its sample. This chain joins TRBV3-1 (or the pseudogene TRBV3-2) and TRBJ2-7, with TRBD1 as a possible D gene (5 bases). The V gene's germline CDR1 is LGHDT and CDR2 YNNKEL (reference sequence). V gave up 4 bases and J gave up 2 bases, with 30 bases separating them. This CDR3 is 20 amino acids long. The CDR3 sequence: CASSRKPRSPAQAHPYEQYF. CDR3 bases: TGTGCCAGCAGCCGAAAGCCGCGTTCCCCGGCACAGGCCCACCCCTACGAGCAGTACTTC.

The rearrangement links TRBV27 to TRBJ1-1; 7 bases align to TRBD1. This CDR3 contains 14 residues. The V segment lost 8 bases and the J segment 1 base; nucleotides outside the gene matches: 7. CDR1 and CDR2 (germline): MNHEY, SMNVEV (reference sequence). For the CDR3, the DNA is TGTGCCAGCCAGCGGACAGGAGCGAACACTGAAGCTTTCTTT. This translates into CASQRTGANTEAFF.

This clone was seen a few times. J is TRBJ2-1 and V is TRBV10-3, with D perhaps TRBD1 (5 bases). This CDR3 is 14 amino acids long. Germline values: CDR1 ENHRY, CDR2 SYGVKD. The V and J ends lost 3 bases and 8 bases respectively, with 14 bases between them. CDR3 residues: CAISDSTAFDEQFF. The DNA of the CDR3 is TGTGCCATCAGTGATTCGACAGCCTTTGATGAGCAGTTCTTC.